This TCR beta chain was sequenced for a study of T cell responses to AZD1222 COVID-19 vaccine. The repertoire was sequenced with immunoSEQ multiplex PCR; TCRdb's copy has only in-frame clones and lacks some. The repertoire holds approximately 140,000 clones, with 85% to 95% as singletons. Details on this clone: Its antigen remains unknown.

Study-level points and caveats: Distributed over spike, vaccine-associated CD4 TCRs predominated at 160-218 and 743-854.

Sequencing was performed on peripheral blood, taken on day 0 of AZD1222 vaccination. The TCR sequence derives from an adult in good health.

The CDR3 sequence is CASSLVGTGEAFF. The CDR3 bases are TGTGCCAGCAGCTTAGTCGGGACGGGAGAAGCTTTCTTT. The chain combines TRBV7-9 with TRBJ1-1; the D gene is possibly TRBD1 (5 bases). CDR3 length: 13 residues. The V and J ends lost 1 base and 8 bases respectively, with 11 bases between them. The germline CDR1 and CDR2 sequences are SEHNR and FQNEAQ (reference sequence).